These 18 T cell receptor beta chains share one sample of origin, sequenced in a study of T cells after yellow fever vaccination. MiXCR, run by TCRdb on the 5' RACE reads, gives a single entry per CDR3 protein. The table includes a few hundred thousand distinct CDR3 sequences, 8.7% detected once. Sequencing was performed on PBMCs, taken on the day of the first yellow fever vaccination. The receptors originated from a man younger than 35 who received the YFV17D yellow fever vaccine.

In this sample, this clonotype turned up a few times. The rearrangement links TRBV4-3 to TRBJ2-7; maybe TRBD1 (5 bases). Trimming removed 3 bases from V and 6 bases from J, with 18 bases in between. Germline V gene sequence: CDR1 LGHNA, CDR2 YSLEER. There are 15 residues in the CDR3. The CDR3 reads CASSQRAGPPSEQYV. CDR3 nucleotide sequence: TGCGCCAGCAGCCAGAGAGCAGGGCCCCCCTCCGAGCAGTACGTC.

The CDR3 spells CSVAPLGFWGYTF. CDR3 nucleotide sequence: TGCAGTGTCGCACCTCTAGGTTTTTGGGGCTACACCTTC. The genes are TRBV20-1 and TRBJ1-2; D unresolved. CDR1 and CDR2 (germline): DFQATT, SNEGSKA (reference sequence). Trimming left V 7 bases short and J 8 bases short, with 20 bases between. The CDR3 runs 13 residues.

This clonotype occurred a few times. At one of its ends the junction is not consistent with the germline gene, which may arise from a read error. This rearrangement joins TRBV20-1 to TRBJ1-2; a weak D match, TRBD1 (6 bases). CDR1 and CDR2 (germline): DFQATT, SNEGSKA (reference sequence). CDR3 length: 16 amino acids. The CDR3 bases are TGCTGTGCTAGAGATTCCATCACCGGGGGCGGCTATGGCTACACCTTC. Its protein product is CCARDSITGGGYGYTF.

This clonotype has only a few counts. V usage is TRBV4-1 and J usage is TRBJ1-4, with D unclear. Germline V lookup: CDR1 MGHRA, CDR2 YSYEKL. V dropped 1 base and J dropped 7 bases, with 10 bases sitting between them. This CDR3 is built from 14 residues. CDR3 sequence reads: CASSQVPGREKLFF. DNA of the CDR3: TGCGCCAGCAGCCAAGTCCCAGGACGTGAAAAACTGTTTTTT.

The genes are TRBV3-1 and TRBJ1-2; no firm D call. CDR3 size: 12 residues. The V gene lost 5 bases and the J gene lost 3 bases, with 7 bases spanning the gap. Germline values: CDR1 LGHDT, CDR2 YNNKEL (reference sequence). CDR3 nucleotide sequence: TGTGCCAGCAGCAGGGTCCACTATGGCTACACCTTC. Residues: CASSRVHYGYTF.

This clonotype turned up a few times. This rearrangement joins TRBV6-1 to TRBJ2-7, with TRBD2 identical over 9 bases. The CDR3 runs to 15 residues. With V trimmed by 7 bases and J by 2 bases, 9 bases remained unmatched. Germline V gene data show CDR1 as MNHNS and CDR2 as SASEGT. The CDR3 is CASNSGASGAYEQYV. The CDR3 nucleotides read TGTGCCAGCAACTCCGGGGCTAGCGGGGCCTACGAGCAGTACGTC.

The chain couples TRBV7-2 to TRBJ2-5; perhaps TRBD2 as D (5 bases). V lost 1 base and J lost 2, with 14 bases in between. Germline-derived CDR1 and CDR2 are SGHTA and FQGNSA. This CDR3 spans 16 amino acids. DNA for the CDR3: TGTGCCAGCAGCTTAGTAGGTAGCGTGGGTCAAGAGACCCAGTACTTC. Amino acids: CASSLVGSVGQETQYF.

The chain uses TRBV11-2 and TRBJ1-5, with D uncertain. Per the germline V gene, CDR1 is SGHAT and CDR2 is FQNNGV. Trimming took off 5 bases at V and 5 bases at J, with 10 bases between the two ends. The CDR3 length is 13 residues. CDR3: CASSARRDQPQHF. The CDR3 DNA reads TGTGCCAGCAGCGCTCGGAGGGATCAGCCCCAGCATTTT.

This clonotype was detected a few times. The chain employs TRBV27 and TRBJ2-3, with D possibly matching TRBD2 (7 bases). The CDR3 extends over 15 amino acids. The V end was cut by 4 bases, the J end by 3 bases, with 14 bases between. Germline V gene data show CDR1 as MNHEY and CDR2 as SMNVEV (reference sequence). As DNA, the CDR3 is TGTGCCAGCAGTTCCCAACAGGGAGGGACAGATACGCAGTATTTT. As protein: CASSSQQGGTDTQYF.

This chain links TRBV6-1 with TRBJ1-2, with D perhaps TRBD1 (6 bases). The ends were cut back, 6 bases at V and 0 bases at J, with 17 bases in the middle. The CDR3 totals 16 residues. Germline-derived CDR1 and CDR2 are MNHNS and SASEGT. The CDR3 sequence is CASSRYLQGSNYGYTF. As DNA, the CDR3 is TGTGCCAGCAGCCGTTACCTCCAGGGGTCTAACTATGGCTACACCTTC.

This clonotype was seen a handful of times. This sequence joins TRBV7-2 and TRBJ1-5; tentatively, D is TRBD1 (5 bases). V was cut by 4 bases and J by 5 bases, with 12 bases left in between. This CDR3 is built from 14 residues. The germline CDR1 and CDR2 sequences are SGHTA and FQGNSA. CDR3 sequence: CASSSRVIDQPQHF. In DNA, the CDR3 is TGTGCCAGCAGCTCCAGGGTGATTGATCAGCCCCAGCATTTT.

In this sample, this clonotype turned up many times. The gene calls are TRBV7-2 and TRBJ2-5; 7 nucleotides match TRBD1. The germline CDR1 and CDR2 sequences are SGHTA and FQGNSA. This CDR3 is built from 16 residues. J was trimmed by 5 bases and V by 1 base; bases with no gene match: 10. CDR3 sequence reads: CASSLVFEGAVETQYF. The CDR3 DNA is TGTGCCAGCAGCTTAGTTTTTGAGGGGGCGGTCGAGACCCAGTACTTC.

This clonotype was recorded a few times. The chain links TRBV11-2 to TRBJ2-2, with D maybe TRBD2 (5 bases). Trimming pared 6 bases from V and 6 bases from J, leaving 11 bases between. The CDR3 is 13 residues long. The germline V gene encodes CDR1 SGHAT and CDR2 FQNNGV. CDR3 loop: CASRDGRAGELFF. In DNA form, the CDR3 reads TGTGCCAGCAGAGACGGGCGGGCCGGGGAGCTGTTTTTT.

J is TRBJ1-1 and V is TRBV6-6; no clear D gene. Germline V gives CDR1 MNHNY, CDR2 SVGAGI (reference sequence). V was clipped by 2 bases and J by 7 bases, with 11 bases between them. The CDR3 runs to 13 residues. The CDR3 DNA reads as TGTGCCAGCAGTTACGGACTCCCTGTTGAAGCTTTCTTT. Its translation is CASSYGLPVEAFF.

This clonotype showed up just a few times. V and J are TRBV29-1 and TRBJ2-1; D is unclear. Trimming pared 7 bases from V and 0 bases from J, leaving 16 bases between. The CDR3 sequence is 15 residues long. Germline lookup yields CDR1 SQVTM and CDR2 ANQGSEA. The CDR3 DNA follows: TGCAGCGGACGACACCGCTCGAGCTCCTACAATGAGCAGTTCTTC. It encodes CSGRHRSSSYNEQFF.

The CDR3 nucleotides read TGTGCCAGCTCACCGGAACAGTCCACAGATACGCAGTATTTT. Its translation: CASSPEQSTDTQYF. This chain links TRBV18 with TRBJ2-3, with unresolved D. The CDR3 is made up of 14 amino acids. Germline V gene sequence: CDR1 KGHSH, CDR2 LQKENI. Trimming stripped 3 bases from V and 2 bases from J, with 9 bases between.

The CDR3 DNA reads as TGCGCCAGCAGCCATACCGAGCGGGGGGGTTTCACAGATACGCAGTATTTT. It specifies CASSHTERGGFTDTQYF. This chain joins TRBV4-1 and TRBJ2-3; TRBD2 agrees at 10 bases. The CDR3 sequence is 17 residues long. CDR1 and CDR2 (germline): MGHRA, YSYEKL. After removal of 3 bases from V and 2 bases from J, the junction contained 8 bases not matched to a gene.

The rearrangement links TRBV11-2 to TRBJ1-2; D ambiguous. Per the germline V gene, CDR1 is SGHAT and CDR2 is FQNNGV. The V end was cut by 5 bases, the J end by 7 bases, with 20 bases between. The CDR3 has 15 residues. CDR3 DNA: TGTGCCAGCAGCCCCTTTTCGGTCCAAGGATCTGGCTACACCTTC. Amino acids: CASSPFSVQGSGYTF.